This passage covers 19 T cell receptor beta chains from one sample sequenced in a study of blood T cell repertoires in COVID-19. TCRdb's table, derived via immunoSEQ multiplex PCR, lists solely in-frame clones and lacks some. Of about 410,000 clones listed, 75% to 90% are singletons. The specimen was peripheral blood. These receptors all stem from a woman between 35 and 50 years old with COVID-19, enrolled during active disease.

The genes are TRBV5-6 and TRBJ1-2, with a weak D call TRBD1 (5 bases). The CDR3 totals 17 residues. Trimming took off 2 bases at V and 0 bases at J, with 17 bases between the two ends. In germline, CDR1 is SGHDT, CDR2 YYEEEE. CDR3 bases: TGTGCCAGCAGCTTCTTTGTCACGGGACTAGCTAACTATGGCTACACCTTC. Protein: CASSFFVTGLANYGYTF.

The chain combines TRBV7-9 with TRBJ1-5; 8 bases are shared with TRBD1. V was pared by 5 bases and J by 5 bases, with 8 bases of the junction left unmatched. The CDR3 covers 15 residues. Germline V gene lookup returns CDR1 SEHNR and CDR2 FQNEAQ (reference sequence). CDR3 coding DNA: TGTGCCAGCAGCAACGGACAGGGAAACGATCAGCCCCAGCATTTT. The encoded protein is CASSNGQGNDQPQHF.

This rearrangement joins TRBV27 to TRBJ2-7, with 10 nucleotides matching TRBD1. Germline V gene sequence: CDR1 MNHEY, CDR2 SMNVEV (reference sequence). The CDR3 covers 13 residues. After removal of 6 bases from V and 1 base from J, the junction contained 0 bases not matched to a gene. The CDR3 reads CASRDRGSYEQYF. Here the CDR3 DNA reads TGTGCCAGCAGGGACAGGGGGTCCTACGAGCAGTACTTC.

The rearrangement uses TRBV10-3 and TRBJ2-7, with 7 nucleotides matching TRBD1. V shed 0 bases and J 4 bases; nucleotides not matched to a gene: 6. The CDR3 sequence is 15 residues long. Germline loops: CDR1 ENHRY, CDR2 SYGVKD. Here the CDR3 DNA reads TGTGCCATCAGTGAGTCTTGGGACAGCTTATACGAGCAGTACTTC. Its translation: CAISESWDSLYEQYF.

This chain links TRBV7-6 with TRBJ2-2; D may be TRBD2 (7 bases). Germline V lookup: CDR1 SGHVS, CDR2 FNYEAQ. The V end lost 10 bases, the J end lost 0 bases, and 18 bases lay between the germline ends. The CDR3 extends over 16 amino acids. The CDR3 spells CATRTRGAANTGELFF. The CDR3 nucleotides are TGTGCCACCCGAACCCGGGGGGCGGCGAACACCGGGGAGCTGTTTTTT.

V and J are TRBV5-1 and TRBJ2-3, with 7 positions matching TRBD2. The germline gives CDR1 SGHRS, CDR2 YFSETQ. The CDR3 loop spans 15 amino acids. Trimming at V came to 2 bases and at J to 1 base, leaving 4 bases not matched to a gene. The CDR3 coding sequence is TGCGCCAGCAGCTTCGGGGGGTATGGCACAGATACGCAGTATTTT. Translation: CASSFGGYGTDTQYF. Complete variable domain (other parts from reference TRBV5-1 and TRBJ2-3): KAGVTQTPRYLIKTRGQQVTLSCSPISGHRSVSWYQQTPGQGLQFLFEYFSETQRNKGNFPGRFSGRQFSNSRSEMNVSTLELGDSALYLCASSFGGYGTDTQYFGPGTRLTVL.

The rearrangement uses TRBV4-3 and TRBJ1-3, with D perhaps TRBD1 (6 bases). This CDR3 is 16 amino acids long. The germline V gene has CDR1 LGHNA and CDR2 YSLEER. The V and J ends lost 4 bases and 0 bases respectively, with 13 bases between them. For the CDR3, the DNA is TGCGCCAGCAGCCGCCGACGGGGGGCCTCTGGAAACACCATATATTTT. This translates into CASSRRRGASGNTIYF.

V usage is TRBV24-1 and J usage is TRBJ2-1; TRBD1 is a possible D gene (5 bases). V was clipped by 4 bases and J by 8 bases, with 17 bases between them. CDR3 size: 15 residues. Germline V lookup: CDR1 KGHDR, CDR2 SFDVKD. CDR3 in amino acids: CATSEWGLNRHEQFF. In DNA, the CDR3 is TGTGCCACCAGTGAATGGGGTCTAAACAGGCATGAGCAGTTCTTC.

V and J are TRBV4-3 and TRBJ1-2, with a tentative D call TRBD1 (6 bases). The CDR3 is 16 amino acids. Germline V gene data show CDR1 as LGHNA and CDR2 as YSLEER. Trimming stripped 3 bases from V and 4 bases from J, with 18 bases between. The CDR3 DNA reads as TGCGCCAGCAGCCAGGGGCGGGGGGCGCAGGGCTATGGCTACACCTTC. This translates into CASSQGRGAQGYGYTF.

This chain joins TRBV12-3 or TRBV12-4 and TRBJ2-5; a weak D match, TRBD1 (5 bases). This CDR3 is built from 13 residues. V gave up 5 bases and J gave up 4 bases, with 11 bases separating them. CDR3 DNA: TGTGCCAGCAGTAAGACAGCGCCAGAGACCCAGTACTTC. Translation: CASSKTAPETQYF.

This clone has just one count. The chain is built from TRBV7-9 and TRBJ2-7; a weak D match, TRBD1 (5 bases). The V gene lost 1 base and the J gene lost 3 bases, with 16 bases spanning the gap. The length of the CDR3 is 16 residues. The V gene's germline CDR1 is SEHNR and CDR2 FQNEAQ (reference sequence). The DNA for the CDR3 is TGTGCCAGCAGCTTAGTAGTAGGAAGGGGCGACTACGAGCAGTACTTC. It is translated as CASSLVVGRGDYEQYF.

This clone occurred a few times. The chain recombines TRBV20-1 with TRBJ1-2; TRBD1 agrees at 7 bases. Germline V gives CDR1 DFQATT, CDR2 SNEGSKA (reference sequence). The CDR3 runs 11 residues. V was clipped by 5 bases and J by 4 bases; unmatched bases: 1. The CDR3, as DNA: TGCAGTGCTTGGGACAGCTATGGCTACACCTTC. Protein: CSAWDSYGYTF.

V and J are TRBV7-2 and TRBJ1-5; no clear D. Per germline, CDR1 SGHTA and CDR2 FQGNSA. The V gene lost 1 base and the J gene lost 7 bases, with 5 bases spanning the gap. This CDR3 spans 12 amino acids. The CDR3 spells CASSLGHQPQHF. Here the CDR3 DNA reads TGTGCCAGCAGCTTAGGGCACCAGCCCCAGCATTTT. Based on the CDR3 plus reference TRBV7-2 and TRBJ1-5, the full variable domain is GAGVSQSPSNKVTEKGKDVELRCDPISGHTALYWYRQSLGQGLEFLIYFQGNSAPDKSGLPSDRFSAERTGGSVSTLTIQRTQQEDSAVYLCASSLGHQPQHFGDGTRLSIL.

The CDR3 region has the DNA TGTGCCACCAGAAGGGAGAGCTCGGACTATGGCTACACCTTC. Translation: CATRRESSDYGYTF. This chain connects TRBV10-3 to TRBJ1-2; no reliable D call. V was clipped by 10 bases and J by 3 bases, with 18 bases between them. CDR1 is ENHRY and CDR2 is SYGVKD in the germline V gene. This CDR3 contains 14 residues.

The CDR3 bases are TGTGCCAGCAGCTTCGTGACAGGGGGAGGTGGAGAGACCCAGTACTTC. Its protein product is CASSFVTGGGGETQYF. The chain combines TRBV5-6 with TRBJ2-5, with 9 positions matching TRBD1. CDR1 SGHDT and CDR2 YYEEEE come from the germline V gene. The CDR3 length is 16 residues. Unmatched junction bases numbered 9, after V lost 2 bases and J lost 4 bases.

The chain links TRBV4-3 to TRBJ1-1, with TRBD1 matching 8 bases. This CDR3 contains 18 residues. The J segment lost 8 bases and the V segment lost 0 bases, leaving 17 bases of the junction unmatched. Looked up from germline, CDR1 is LGHNA and CDR2 is YSLEER. The CDR3 loop is CASSQDILAGGAGGEAFF. CDR3 coding DNA: TGCGCCAGCAGCCAAGACATTTTGGCAGGGGGCGCGGGAGGGGAAGCTTTCTTT.

The rearrangement links TRBV4-2 to TRBJ2-2, with 7 bases fitting TRBD2. Trimming took 0 bases from V and 7 from J; bases not matched to a gene: 5. The CDR3 sequence is 15 residues long. Germline loops: CDR1 LGHNA, CDR2 YNFKEQ. DNA for the CDR3: TGTGCCAGCAGCCAAGATCTGCGGGGGTTCGGGGAGCTGTTTTTT. Translation gives CASSQDLRGFGELFF.

The rearrangement joins TRBV27 to TRBJ1-4; D may be TRBD1 (5 bases). Trimming left V 5 bases short and J 8 bases short, with 15 bases between. The CDR3 totals 14 residues. From germline, CDR1 is MNHEY and CDR2 SMNVEV (reference sequence). CDR3 sequence: CASSPGMRREKLFF. The DNA for the CDR3 is TGTGCCAGCAGTCCAGGGATGAGGCGCGAAAAACTGTTTTTT.

V and J are TRBV15 and TRBJ2-1; TRBD1 matches 7 bases. CDR1 is LNHNV and CDR2 is YYDKDF in the germline V gene (reference sequence). The length of the CDR3 is 14 residues. With V trimmed by 0 bases and J by 16 bases, 12 bases remained unmatched. The CDR3: CATSRDPDRAPAFF. The CDR3 DNA sequence: TGTGCCACCAGCAGAGATCCCGACAGGGCTCCCGCCTTCTTC. The full variable domain, its missing parts supplied by reference TRBV15 and TRBJ2-1, is DAMVIQNPRYQVTQFGKPVTLSCSQTLNHNVMYWYQQKSSQAPKLLFHYYDKDFNNEADTPDNFQSRRPNTSFCFLDIRSPGLGDTAMYLCATSRDPDRAPAFFGPGTRLTVL.